This T cell receptor beta chain stems from a study of early T cells in non-severe SARS-CoV-2 infection. Germline CDR1 SGHTA, CDR2 FQGNSA. The CDR3 has 13 residues. V was shortened by 0 bases and J by 9 bases, with 9 bases between the two germline ends. TCRdb itself ran the 5' RACE reads through MiXCR, one entry per CDR3 protein. The sample carries tens of thousands of distinct CDR3 sequences, roughly an eighth recorded once. The V and J genes are TRBV7-2 and TRBJ1-3; the D is unclear. This receptor was identified in an adult who was a healthcare worker with PCR-confirmed SARS-CoV-2 infection or an uninfected control (not recorded which). Sequenced here: whole blood, sampled at baseline. The CDR3 protein is CASSLALEATIYF. In DNA, the CDR3 is TGTGCCAGCAGCTTAGCGCTGGAAGCCACCATATATTTT.